The 13 T cell receptor beta chains in this list originate from one sample, sequenced in a study of response to subunit inactivated influenza vaccine. Each CDR3 protein gets one entry after TCRdb re-called the RT-PCR reads with MiXCR. The table has a few hundred thousand distinct CDR3 sequences, 20% to 25% seen once. The sample was PBMCs from blood, taken about 20 months after vaccination. The receptors come from a man between 50 and 75 years old who received an inactivated influenza vaccine.

The rearrangement joins TRBV5-4 to TRBJ2-3; the match to TRBD1 covers 7 bases. This CDR3 comprises 16 residues. V lost 0 bases, J lost 1 base, and 5 bases stayed unmatched. Germline CDR1 and CDR2: SGHNT and YYREEE (reference sequence). The CDR3 region has the DNA TGTGCCAGCAGCTTGGCCAAGGGGGCCCGCACAGATACGCAGTATTTT. It is translated as CASSLAKGARTDTQYF. The variable domain in full, with the rest retrieved from reference TRBV5-4 and TRBJ2-3, is ETGVTQSPTHLIKTRGQQVTLRCSSQSGHNTVSWYQQALGQGPQFIFQYYREEENGRGNFPPRFSGLQFPNYSSELNVNALELDDSALYLCASSLAKGARTDTQYFGPGTRLTVL.

The chain employs TRBV4-2 and TRBJ1-3; a possible D gene is TRBD1 (6 bases). The length of the CDR3 is 17 residues. The germline V and J ends were trimmed by 1 base and 1 base, with 14 bases remaining between them. Per the germline V gene, CDR1 is LGHNA and CDR2 is YNFKEQ. CDR3 nucleotide sequence: TGTGCCAGCAGCCAAGTCCTGATACAGGGTTCTGGAAACACCATATATTTT. Translation gives CASSQVLIQGSGNTIYF.

This rearrangement joins TRBV5-1 to TRBJ1-2; 10 positions agree with TRBD1. The germline V gene has CDR1 SGHRS and CDR2 YFSETQ. With V trimmed by 4 bases and J by 6 bases, 6 bases remained unmatched. The CDR3 covers 14 residues. The DNA of the CDR3 is TGCGCCAGCAGCATAGACAGGGGGCATAATGGCTACACCTTC. This gives the protein CASSIDRGHNGYTF.

The chain carries TRBV15 and TRBJ2-7; D ambiguous. CDR1 and CDR2 (germline): LNHNV, YYDKDF (reference sequence). CDR3 length equals 12 residues. V lost 3 bases, J lost 2 bases, and 5 bases lay in between. CDR3 nucleotides: TGTGCCACCAGCAGGGATACCTACGAGCAGTACTTC. Translated: CATSRDTYEQYF.

The sample holds a few counts of this clonotype. This rearrangement joins TRBV24-1 to TRBJ2-5, with unresolved D. The CDR3 spans 14 residues. Germline CDR1 is KGHDR and CDR2 is SFDVKD. V lost 4 bases to trimming and J lost 5 bases, with 13 bases between them. This chain's CDR3 is CATSETNSKETQYF. The CDR3, as DNA: TGTGCCACCAGTGAAACCAATTCGAAGGAGACCCAGTACTTC.

CDR3: CASSLAAYTDTQYF. The CDR3 coding sequence is TGTGCCAGCAGCTTAGCGGCCTATACAGATACGCAGTATTTT. This chain links TRBV5-8 with TRBJ2-3; possibly TRBD2 for D (5 bases). This CDR3 is built from 14 residues. CDR1 is SGHTS and CDR2 is YDEGEE in the germline V gene. Trimming stripped 2 bases from V and 3 bases from J, with 10 bases between.

This clonotype was detected many times. This chain uses TRBV12-3 or TRBV12-4 with TRBJ1-2; no clear D gene. There are 12 residues in the CDR3. Trimming left V 1 base short and J 5 bases short, with 5 bases between. The CDR3 sequence: CASSLVGYGYTF. The CDR3, as DNA: TGTGCCAGCAGTTTAGTCGGGTATGGCTACACCTTC.

This clonotype was observed many times. V is TRBV5-1 and J is TRBJ1-1; no clear D. Germline loops: CDR1 SGHRS, CDR2 YFSETQ. The V and J ends lost 0 bases and 4 bases respectively, with 10 bases between them. CDR3 size: 14 residues. CDR3 nucleotide sequence: TGCGCCAGCAGCTTGGAGGCGTTTGGCACTGAAGCTTTCTTT. Protein product: CASSLEAFGTEAFF.

This clonotype showed up just a few times. This chain links TRBV29-1 with TRBJ2-3, with 9 bases matching TRBD2. CDR3 length equals 14 residues. Germline values: CDR1 SQVTM, CDR2 ANQGSEA. V was clipped by 4 bases and J by 1 base; unmatched bases: 3. CDR3 sequence: CSVGVAGGTDTQYF. The CDR3 DNA is TGCAGCGTTGGGGTAGCGGGAGGCACAGATACGCAGTATTTT.

The chain is built from TRBV6-5 and TRBJ2-2; D is perhaps TRBD2 (6 bases). Germline V gene data show CDR1 as MNHEY and CDR2 as SVGAGI. The CDR3 loop spans 15 amino acids. V dropped 4 bases and J dropped 3 bases, with 12 bases sitting between them. Here the CDR3 reads CASSSRGSHTGELFF. The CDR3, as DNA: TGTGCCAGCAGTTCGCGGGGCAGTCACACCGGGGAGCTGTTTTTT.

This rearrangement joins TRBV12-3 or TRBV12-4 to TRBJ2-1; D is undetermined. The CDR3 spans 15 residues. Deletions cut 5 bases from V and 1 base from J, with 12 bases between. The DNA of the CDR3 is TGTGCCAGCAGTGGCGTTTACGCTTCCTACAATGAGCAGTTCTTC. Its protein is CASSGVYASYNEQFF.

The chain employs TRBV20-1 and TRBJ2-3, with 7 bases lining up with TRBD2. The V gene's germline CDR1 is DFQATT and CDR2 SNEGSKA (reference sequence). With 6 bases clipped from V and 5 bases from J, the junction kept 5 bases outside the gene matches. This CDR3 has 12 amino acids. DNA of the CDR3: TGCAGTGCCCAGAGCGGGGTAGATACGCAGTATTTT. Residues: CSAQSGVDTQYF.

The chain is built from TRBV7-2 and TRBJ2-5; a weak D match, TRBD1 (6 bases). Germline CDR1 is SGHTA and CDR2 is FQGNSA. Trimming cost V 10 bases and J 5 bases, with 17 bases left between them. There are 13 residues in the CDR3. The CDR3 protein is CATLSRGGETQYF. CDR3 sequence (DNA): TGTGCCACTCTCTCCAGGGGCGGGGAGACCCAGTACTTC.